This T cell receptor beta chain emerged from a study of cytomegalovirus exposure and HLA in healthy donors. To note about this clone: Its antigen remains unidentified. The junction and the germline gene differ at one end; a read error may be behind it.

This CDR3 contains 14 residues. The germline V gene has CDR1 SQVTM and CDR2 ANQGSEA. PCR primers comprised 60 Vbeta and 13 Jbeta primers. The protocol was immunoSEQ multiplex PCR, while the TCRdb copy is restricted to in-frame clones and leaves out a portion. This table holds 50,000 to 60,000 clones. Study findings and constraints: A few chains linked to CMV were shown in vitro to be specific for CMV antigens. An analysis was carried out later, and it reportedly showed fewer N-insertions in an Asian-associated ancestry cluster than the approximately 670-donor mean.

Sequencing was performed on PBMCs. The TCR was taken from a male donor in good health and CMV-seronegative. This chain links TRBV29-1 with TRBJ2-5, with a weak D call TRBD2 (6 bases). The CDR3 region has the DNA TGCAGCGTTAAAGGGAGGCGGCACCAAGAGAACCAGTACTTC. This encodes CSVKGRRHQENQYF.